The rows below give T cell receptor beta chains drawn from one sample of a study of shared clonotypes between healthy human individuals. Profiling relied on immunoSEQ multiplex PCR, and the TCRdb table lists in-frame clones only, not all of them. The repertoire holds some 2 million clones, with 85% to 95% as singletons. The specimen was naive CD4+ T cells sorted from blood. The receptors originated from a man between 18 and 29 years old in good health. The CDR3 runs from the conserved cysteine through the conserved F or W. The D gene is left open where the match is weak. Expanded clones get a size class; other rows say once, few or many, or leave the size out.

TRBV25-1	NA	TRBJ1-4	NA	CASTSAGKGNEKLFF	TGTGCCAGCACATCAGCAGGGAAAGGCAATGAAAAACTGTTTTTT
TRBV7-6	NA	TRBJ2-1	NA	CASRTAWGDHNEQFF	TGTGCCAGCCGCACAGCTTGGGGGGACCACAATGAGCAGTTCTTC
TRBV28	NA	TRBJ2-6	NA	CASSPEGGANVLTF	TGTGCCAGCAGCCCGGAGGGAGGGGCCAACGTCCTGACTTTC
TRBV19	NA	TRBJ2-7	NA	CASSARTAYEQYF	TGTGCCAGTAGTGCGAGGACAGCCTACGAGCAGTACTTC
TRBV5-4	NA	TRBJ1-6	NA	CASSLGASVNSPLHF	TGTGCCAGCAGCTTGGGGGCCTCGGTTAATTCACCCCTCCACTTT
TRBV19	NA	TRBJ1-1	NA	CATRGGTEAFF	TGTGCCACCAGGGGTGGGACTGAAGCTTTCTTT
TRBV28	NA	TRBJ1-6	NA	CASSLSTGSSSPLHF	TGTGCCAGCAGTTTATCTACAGGGTCCAGTTCACCCCTCCACTTT
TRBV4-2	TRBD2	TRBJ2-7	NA	CASSQASGIVNEQYF	TGTGCCAGCAGCCAAGCCAGCGGGATCGTCAACGAGCAGTACTTC
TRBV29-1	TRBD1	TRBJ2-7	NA	CSVEWGQGASEQYF	TGCAGCGTTGAATGGGGACAGGGGGCTAGCGAGCAGTACTTC
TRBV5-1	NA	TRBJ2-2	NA	CASSSAGPNTGELFF	TGCGCCAGCAGCTCGGCAGGGCCGAACACCGGGGAGCTGTTTTTT
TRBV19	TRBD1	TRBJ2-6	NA	CASSTGGLWSPRANVLTF	TGTGCCAGTAGCACAGGGGGCCTCTGGTCCCCCAGGGCCAACGTCCTGACTTTC
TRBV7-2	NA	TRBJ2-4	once	CASSLPPPDREVMRNIQYF	TGTGCCAGCAGCTTACCCCCCCCAGACAGGGAGGTGATGAGGAACATTCAGTACTTC
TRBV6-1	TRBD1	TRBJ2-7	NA	CASSQGVSYEQYF	TGTGCCAGCAGTCAGGGGGTCTCCTACGAGCAGTACTTC
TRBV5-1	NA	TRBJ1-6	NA	CASSLGGSSYNSPLHF	TGCGCCAGCAGCTTGGGTGGTAGCTCCTATAATTCACCCCTCCACTTT
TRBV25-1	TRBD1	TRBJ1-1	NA	CASSEPARQGGAFF	TGTGCCAGCAGTGAACCAGCGCGACAGGGAGGAGCTTTCTTT
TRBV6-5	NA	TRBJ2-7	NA	CASRRGYEQYF	TGTGCCAGCCGGCGGGGCTACGAGCAGTACTTC
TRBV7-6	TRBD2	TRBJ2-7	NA	CASSQVAALAGGLSEQYF	TGTGCCAGCAGTCAAGTCGCCGCCTTGGCGGGAGGTTTATCCGAGCAGTACTTC
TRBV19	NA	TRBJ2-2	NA	CASSSQGDTGELFF	TGTGCCAGTAGTAGTCAGGGTGATACCGGGGAGCTGTTTTTT
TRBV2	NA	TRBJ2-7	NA	CASRGGVYEQYF	TGTGCCAGCAGGGGCGGGGTATACGAGCAGTACTTC
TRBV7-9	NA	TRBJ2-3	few	CASSSTVAFTDTQYF	TGTGCCAGCAGCTCGACAGTAGCTTTCACAGATACGCAGTATTTT
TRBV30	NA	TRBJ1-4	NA	CAWSFSRQWEKLFF	TGTGCCTGGAGTTTTTCTCGACAGTGGGAAAAACTGTTTTTT
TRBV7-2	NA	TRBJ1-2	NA	CASSSGANYGYTF	TGTGCCAGCAGCTCCGGGGCTAACTATGGCTACACCTTC